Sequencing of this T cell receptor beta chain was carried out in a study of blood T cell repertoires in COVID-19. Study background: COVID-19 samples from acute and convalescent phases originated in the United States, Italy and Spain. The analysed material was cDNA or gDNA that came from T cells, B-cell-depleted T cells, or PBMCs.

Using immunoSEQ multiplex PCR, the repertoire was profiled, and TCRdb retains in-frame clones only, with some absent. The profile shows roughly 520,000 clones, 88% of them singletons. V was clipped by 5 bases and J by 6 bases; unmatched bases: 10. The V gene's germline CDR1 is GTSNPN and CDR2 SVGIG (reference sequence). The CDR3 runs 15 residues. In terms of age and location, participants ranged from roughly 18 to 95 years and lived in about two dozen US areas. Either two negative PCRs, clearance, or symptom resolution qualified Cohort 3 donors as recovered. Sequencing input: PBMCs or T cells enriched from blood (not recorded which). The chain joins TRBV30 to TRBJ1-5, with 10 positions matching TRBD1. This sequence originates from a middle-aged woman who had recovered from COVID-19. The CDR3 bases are TGTGCCTGGTCATATCCAGGGACAGGGGTTCAGCCCCAGCATTTT. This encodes CAWSYPGTGVQPQHF.